This entry lists 28 T cell receptor beta chains sequenced from one sample in a study of post-analysis software for immune sequencing data. cDNA libraries of TCR beta carried unique molecular identifiers. TCRdb fed the PCR reads into MiXCR, producing one record per CDR3 protein. The data show about 680,000 distinct CDR3 sequences, over 45% seen once. These receptors have no known antigen. Overall study results and limits: Patients showed TRBV5-6, TRBV5-1 and TRBV20-1 among 4 or 5 TRBV segments more frequent than in controls.

Source material: blood. These TCRs come from a girl between 2 and 10 years old with multiple sclerosis.

V and J are TRBV12-5 and TRBJ2-5; D ambiguous. V was trimmed by 1 base and J by 1 base, leaving 1 base between them. Germline-derived CDR1 and CDR2 are LGHNT and FRNRAP. The CDR3 has 12 amino acids. This CDR3 reads CASGLAQETQYF. The CDR3 bases are TGTGCTAGTGGTTTGGCCCAAGAGACCCAGTACTTC. Together with reference TRBV12-5 and TRBJ2-5, the CDR3 gives the full variable domain: DARVTQTPRHKVTEMGQEVTMRCQPILGHNTVFWYRQTMMQGLELLAYFRNRAPLDDSGMPKDRFSAEMPDATLATLKIQPSEPRDSAVYFCASGLAQETQYFGPGTRLLVL.

The CDR3 region is CASKKERGGTDTQYF. The CDR3 coding sequence is TGTGCCAGCAAGAAAGAGCGGGGGGGCACAGATACGCAGTATTTT. V usage is TRBV2 and J usage is TRBJ2-3; TRBD2 agrees at 9 bases. This CDR3 is built from 15 residues. The germline V gene has CDR1 SNHLY and CDR2 FYNNEI. V dropped 7 bases and J dropped 1; count of bases not matched to a gene: 6.

The CDR3: CASTDGADYNEQFF. The CDR3 coding sequence is TGTGCCAGCACGGATGGGGCAGACTACAATGAGCAGTTCTTC. This rearrangement joins TRBV12-3 or TRBV12-4 to TRBJ2-1; D possibly corresponds to TRBD1 (5 bases). The V and J ends lost 7 bases and 3 bases respectively, with 13 bases between them. The CDR3 totals 14 residues.

The rearrangement joins TRBV7-9 to TRBJ2-1; D call uncertain. Germline loops: CDR1 SEHNR, CDR2 FQNEAQ (reference sequence). Deletions cut 1 base from V and 5 bases from J, with 9 bases between. This CDR3 spans 14 amino acids. The CDR3 DNA reads as TGTGCCAGCAGCTTAGTGGGCGAGGACAATGAGCAGTTCTTC. This gives the protein CASSLVGEDNEQFF.

This clonotype has a handful of counts. This chain links TRBV5-1 with TRBJ2-1; 7 bases align to TRBD2. Trimming took 2 bases from V and 6 from J; bases not matched to a gene: 8. The CDR3 extends over 15 amino acids. Germline-derived CDR1 and CDR2 are SGHRS and YFSETQ. The CDR3, as DNA: TGCGCCAGCAGCTTAGGACTAGGAGGGTCCAATGAGCAGTTCTTC. Amino acids: CASSLGLGGSNEQFF.

With regard to this clonotype: An end of the junction does not agree with germline; a read error may underlie this. J is TRBJ2-1 and V is TRBV11-2; D perhaps matches TRBD2 (6 bases). The length of the CDR3 is 14 residues. In germline, CDR1 is SGHAT, CDR2 FQNNGV. In DNA, the CDR3 is TGTGTCAGCAGCTCCGGGGGTAACTTGGATGAGCAGTTCTTC. Protein sequence: CVSSSGGNLDEQFF.

The chain links TRBV12-5 to TRBJ1-1; D uncertain. The germline V gene has CDR1 LGHNT and CDR2 FRNRAP. V lost 6 bases and J 0 bases, leaving 11 bases between the germline ends. The length of the CDR3 is 14 residues. CDR3 sequence: CASGLGLMNTEAFF. The CDR3 DNA sequence: TGTGCTAGTGGCCTTGGACTGATGAACACTGAAGCTTTCTTT.

Comments on this clonotype: One end of the junction fails to match germline, which may point to a read error. The rearrangement joins TRBV11-2 to TRBJ2-1, with 12 bases aligning to TRBD2. Per the germline V gene, CDR1 is SGHAT and CDR2 is FQNNGV. The CDR3 length is 14 residues. CDR3 DNA sequence: TGTGCCAGCAGCTCTAGCGGGAGGGCCGATGAACAGTTCTTC. Protein: CASSSSGRADEQFF.

The genes are TRBV11-2 and TRBJ2-1; D perhaps matches TRBD2 (6 bases). The germline V gene has CDR1 SGHAT and CDR2 FQNNGV. V lost 2 bases, J lost 8 bases, and 10 bases lay in between. The CDR3 runs 13 residues. DNA of the CDR3: TGTGCCAGCAGCTTATTGGGAGGAGATGAGCAGTTCTTC. Protein: CASSLLGGDEQFF.

A note on this clonotype: An end of the junction does not agree with germline; a read error may underlie this. The rearrangement uses TRBV12-3 or TRBV12-4 and TRBJ2-3, with TRBD1 as a possible D gene (5 bases). This CDR3 contains 16 residues. The DNA of the CDR3 is TGTGCCAGCAGTTTATTTCCAGGGCTCATCACAGATGCGCAGTATTTT. This gives the protein CASSLFPGLITDAQYF.

The rearrangement uses TRBV12-3 or TRBV12-4 and TRBJ2-3; D assignment may be TRBD1 or TRBD2 (5 bases each). V lost 8 bases and J lost 2, with 11 bases in between. This CDR3 region has 13 residues. CDR3 protein: CASGAGSTDTQYF. In nucleotides, the CDR3 is TGTGCCAGCGGGGCGGGTTCCACAGATACGCAGTATTTT.

V and J are TRBV20-1 and TRBJ2-1; tentatively, D is TRBD1 (6 bases). There are 14 residues in the CDR3. The germline V gene has CDR1 DFQATT and CDR2 SNEGSKA (reference sequence). Trimming shortened V by 5 bases and J by 7 bases, and 18 bases separated the two germline ends. The CDR3 sequence: CSAPALRGWNEQFF. CDR3 nucleotide sequence: TGCAGTGCTCCCGCGCTTAGGGGGTGGAATGAGCAGTTCTTC.

The chain links TRBV4-1 to TRBJ2-1, with a tentative D call TRBD2 (6 bases). The germline V gene has CDR1 MGHRA and CDR2 YSYEKL. CDR3 length equals 15 residues. Between the trimmed V and J ends, which lost 4 bases and 9 bases, there was a span of 19 bases. The CDR3 DNA reads as TGCGCCAGCAGCCCCCAGGACGGGAGAGGTAGTGAGCAGTTCTTC. Amino acid sequence: CASSPQDGRGSEQFF.

On this clonotype: With a much larger clone just one base away, this may be a read error. The chain recombines TRBV12-3 or TRBV12-4 with TRBJ1-2; D is uncertain. This CDR3 is 14 amino acids long. Trimming left V 6 bases short and J 5 bases short, with 16 bases between. The CDR3 DNA reads TGTGCCAGCAGATCCAGGCCACCGAATTATGGCTACACCTTC. Amino acid sequence: CASRSRPPNYGYTF.

V is TRBV7-2 and J is TRBJ2-1; D remains ambiguous. The germline V and J ends were trimmed by 1 base and 7 bases, with 14 bases remaining between them. Per germline, CDR1 SGHTA and CDR2 FQGNSA. The CDR3 extends over 15 amino acids. CDR3 residues: CASSLGQRAWNEQFF. DNA for the CDR3: TGTGCCAGCAGCTTAGGCCAGCGAGCATGGAATGAGCAGTTCTTC.

This rearrangement joins TRBV5-1 to TRBJ1-2; unclear D gene. V gave up 4 bases and J gave up 4 bases, with 14 bases separating them. The V gene's germline CDR1 is SGHRS and CDR2 YFSETQ. The CDR3 is 14 residues long. CDR3 protein: CASSLRERSYGYTF. CDR3 coding DNA: TGCGCCAGCAGCCTGAGGGAAAGAAGCTATGGCTACACCTTC. Full variable domain (rest looked up from reference TRBV5-1 and TRBJ1-2): KAGVTQTPRYLIKTRGQQVTLSCSPISGHRSVSWYQQTPGQGLQFLFEYFSETQRNKGNFPGRFSGRQFSNSRSEMNVSTLELGDSALYLCASSLRERSYGYTFGSGTRLTVV.

This clonotype was recorded a few times. The rearrangement joins TRBV5-1 to TRBJ2-1, with D possibly TRBD2 on 6 matching bases. V lost 4 bases, J lost 5 bases, and 16 bases lay in between. Germline V lookup: CDR1 SGHRS, CDR2 YFSETQ. This CDR3 region has 15 residues. CDR3 DNA: TGCGCCAGCAGCCGTGACGGGAGCCTTAACAATGAGCAGTTCTTC. It codes for CASSRDGSLNNEQFF.

This clonotype was seen only a few times. The chain recombines TRBV29-1 with TRBJ2-7, with 14 bases aligning to TRBD2. CDR3 length equals 14 residues. CDR1 SQVTM and CDR2 ANQGSEA come from the germline V gene. With 7 bases clipped from V and 7 bases from J, the junction kept 9 bases outside the gene matches. CDR3 in DNA: TGCAGCGCCGGGGGACTAGCGGGAGCAAATGAGCAGTACTTC. Protein sequence: CSAGGLAGANEQYF.

The gene calls are TRBV5-6 and TRBJ2-5, with D hard to call. The last part of the DNA fits TRBJ2-7 better; the J call may be wrong. The CDR3 sequence is 14 residues long. CDR1 and CDR2 (germline): SGHDT, YYEEEE. CDR3 sequence reads: CASSLVTKRDEQYF. CDR3 in DNA: TGTGCCAGCAGCTTGGTAACTAAAAGGGACGAGCAGTACTTC.

A single count supports this clonotype. This chain links TRBV27 with TRBJ2-4; 7 nucleotides match TRBD2. V lost 5 bases, J lost 8 bases, and 12 bases stayed unmatched. In germline, CDR1 is MNHEY, CDR2 SMNVEV (reference sequence). The CDR3 length is 15 residues. CDR3 residues: CASSPIAGRRDIQYF. Here the CDR3 DNA reads TGTGCCAGCAGTCCGATAGCGGGCCGGAGGGACATTCAGTACTTC.

The chain combines TRBV28 with TRBJ2-3; 9 positions match TRBD1. Unmatched junction bases numbered 7, after V lost 4 bases and J lost 2 bases. Germline-derived CDR1 and CDR2 are MDHEN and SYDVKM. The CDR3 covers 16 residues. The CDR3 is CASSSLGQGITDTQYF. The DNA of the CDR3 is TGTGCCAGCAGTTCCCTGGGACAGGGTATCACAGATACGCAGTATTTT.

Only a few counts were recorded for this clonotype. V and J are TRBV6-1 and TRBJ2-5; D is ambiguous. This CDR3 spans 14 amino acids. V lost 5 bases to trimming and J lost 6 bases, with 16 bases between them. CDR1 and CDR2 from the germline V gene are MNHNS and SASEGT. The CDR3 bases are TGTGCCAGCAGTTTTGGGGTGGAAGGGAAGACCCAGTACTTC. Amino acid sequence: CASSFGVEGKTQYF.

This clonotype was found a few times. The V call is TRBV29-1, the J call TRBJ2-1; a possible D gene is TRBD2 (7 bases). V lost 4 bases, J lost 14 bases, and 12 bases lay in between. CDR1 is SQVTM, CDR2 ANQGSEA, per germline. The CDR3 consists of 10 residues. The CDR3 protein is CSVVEGGEFF. The DNA of the CDR3 is TGCAGCGTTGTTGAGGGGGGGGAGTTCTTC.

V and J are TRBV11-2 and TRBJ2-1; 9 bases agree with TRBD1. CDR1 SGHAT and CDR2 FQNNGV come from the germline V gene. The CDR3 contains 14 residues. The trim removed 7 bases at V and 10 bases at J, leaving 11 bases unmatched. CDR3 DNA sequence: TGTGCCAGCACCGTTGGACAGGGGAAAGGGGAGCAGTTCTTC. Its protein product is CASTVGQGKGEQFF. Full variable domain (missing parts from reference TRBV11-2 and TRBJ2-1): EAGVAQSPRYKIIEKRQSVAFWCNPISGHATLYWYQQILGQGPKLLIQFQNNGVVDDSQLPKDRFSAERLKGVDSTLKIQPAKLEDSAVYLCASTVGQGKGEQFFGPGTRLTVL.

This chain connects TRBV9 to TRBJ2-6; 11 bases fit TRBD2. The V and J ends lost 4 bases and 2 bases, in that order; junction bases with no gene match: 14. Per germline, CDR1 SGDLS and CDR2 YYNGEE. CDR3 length: 20 amino acids. The CDR3 reads CASSPRFFTSGGPGANVLTF. CDR3 DNA sequence: TGTGCCAGCAGCCCTCGCTTCTTTACTAGCGGGGGACCTGGGGCCAACGTCCTGACTTTC.

This clonotype has a handful of counts. The chain is built from TRBV29-1 and TRBJ1-2; D is possibly TRBD1 (5 bases). The CDR3 has 18 amino acids. Germline CDR1 reads SQVTM; CDR2 reads ANQGSEA. V was cut by 0 bases and J by 8 bases, with 28 bases left in between. The CDR3, as DNA: TGCAGCGTTGAAGAAGGTTTAATGACAGCAGTGAAGTACGGAGGCTACACCTTC. Encoded protein: CSVEEGLMTAVKYGGYTF.

The chain joins TRBV28 to TRBJ2-7; 14 bases are shared with TRBD2. CDR1 is MDHEN, CDR2 SYDVKM, per germline. The V and J ends lost 3 bases and 0 bases, in that order; junction bases with no gene match: 7. The CDR3 length is 18 residues. CDR3 bases: TGTGCCAGCAGTTTCGGGACAGGGACTAGCGGGAGCTCCTACGAGCAGTACTTC. This codes for CASSFGTGTSGSSYEQYF.

The chain employs TRBV20-1 and TRBJ1-5; D is undetermined. The V gene lost 7 bases and the J gene lost 0 bases, with 10 bases spanning the gap. CDR3 length: 13 residues. Per germline, CDR1 DFQATT and CDR2 SNEGSKA (reference sequence). CDR3 sequence: CSGSSGSNQPQHF. In nucleotides, the CDR3 is TGCAGTGGCAGTTCGGGTAGCAATCAGCCCCAGCATTTT.